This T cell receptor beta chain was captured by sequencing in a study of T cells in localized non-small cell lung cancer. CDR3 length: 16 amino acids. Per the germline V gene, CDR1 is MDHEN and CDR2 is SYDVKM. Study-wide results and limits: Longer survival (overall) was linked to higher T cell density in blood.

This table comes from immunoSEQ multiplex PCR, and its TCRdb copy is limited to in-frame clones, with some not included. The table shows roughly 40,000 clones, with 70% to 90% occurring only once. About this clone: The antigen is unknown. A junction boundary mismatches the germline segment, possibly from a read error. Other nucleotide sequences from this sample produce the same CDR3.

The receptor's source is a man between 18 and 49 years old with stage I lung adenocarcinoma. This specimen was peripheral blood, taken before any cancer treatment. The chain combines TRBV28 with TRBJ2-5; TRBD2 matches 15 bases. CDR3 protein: CASSLWTSGGEETQYF. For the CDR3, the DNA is TGTGCCAGCAGCTTATGGACTAGCGGGGGGGAAGAGACCCAGTACTTC.